Following are 21 T cell receptor beta chains from one sample sequenced in a study of blood T cells in healthy people across ages. Together with a sample-barcoded 5' primer, a J-beta primer mix was included in a second PCR lasting roughly 6 to 12 cycles. Each CDR3 protein is one row after TCRdb ran MiXCR on the 5' RACE reads. Of about 1.6 million distinct CDR3 sequences in the sample, roughly 32% were seen once. Sequenced sample: blood. All receptors come from a woman younger than 45 in good health.

This clonotype was seen just once. The CDR3 end shows no conserved phenylalanine or tryptophan, and so a read error is likely. The rearrangement joins TRBV2 to TRBJ2-3; D gene uncertain. Germline lookup yields CDR1 SNHLY and CDR2 FYNNEI. This CDR3 comprises 14 residues. V lost 3 bases to trimming and J lost 4 bases, with 11 bases between them. The CDR3 bases are TGTGCCAGCAGTGATGGGCATGCGGCAGATACGCAGTATTGT. Protein product: CASSDGHAADTQYC.

This clonotype was observed a handful of times. V and J are TRBV13 and TRBJ2-1; the match to TRBD2 covers 10 bases. Germline V gene data show CDR1 as PRHDT and CDR2 as FYEKMQ (reference sequence). This CDR3 is built from 15 residues. Trimming at V came to 4 bases and at J to 3 bases, leaving 3 bases not matched to a gene. CDR3 DNA: TGTGCCAGCAGCTCTAGCGGGGGATTCTACAATGAGCAGTTCTTC. This gives the protein CASSSSGGFYNEQFF.

This clonotype has just a few counts. The chain employs TRBV27 and TRBJ2-4; D may match TRBD1 or TRBD2 (5 bases each). TRBJ2-7 explains the end of the DNA better; the J call may be wrong. Germline loops: CDR1 MNHEY, CDR2 SMNVEV (reference sequence). The CDR3 is 14 amino acids. The CDR3 reads CASSTAGTANEQYF. The DNA for the CDR3 is TGTGCCAGCAGTACGGCCGGGACCGCTAACGAGCAGTACTTC.

This clonotype was counted only a few times. The chain links TRBV5-1 to TRBJ2-1, with D hard to call. V dropped 1 base and J dropped 0 bases, with 8 bases sitting between them. The CDR3 is made up of 15 amino acids. CDR1 and CDR2 (germline): SGHRS, YFSETQ. The CDR3 bases are TGCGCCAGCAGCTTGTTTGGCGCCTCCTACAATGAGCAGTTCTTC. It specifies CASSLFGASYNEQFF.

About this clonotype itself: This may stem from a read error, because a much larger clone lies one nucleotide away. This sequence joins TRBV29-1 and TRBJ2-5; 9 bases are shared with TRBD1. The germline CDR1 and CDR2 sequences are SQVTM and ANQGSEA. The CDR3 extends over 14 amino acids. DNA for the CDR3: TGCAACGTTGTCCCGGGACAGGGAGGAGAGACCCAGTACTTC. This translates into CNVVPGQGGETQYF. The variable domain in full, completed from reference TRBV29-1 and TRBJ2-5, reads SAVISQKPSRDICQRGTSLTIQCQVDSQVTMMFWYRQQPGQSLTLIATANQGSEATYESGFVIDKFPISRPNLTFSTLTVSNMSPEDSSIYLCNVVPGQGGETQYFGPGTRLLVL.

The chain employs TRBV5-1 and TRBJ2-1; weak D call: TRBD2 (6 bases). Germline loops: CDR1 SGHRS, CDR2 YFSETQ. This CDR3 has 13 residues. Trimming removed 4 bases at V and 5 bases at J, with 10 bases between. CDR3 DNA sequence: TGCGCCAGCAGCCCCACTAGCAACAATGAGCAGTTCTTC. Translation gives CASSPTSNNEQFF.

In its sample, this clonotype was seen many times. This chain joins TRBV12-3 or TRBV12-4 and TRBJ1-2, with 10 bases matching TRBD1. There are 14 residues in the CDR3. Trimming took 5 bases from V and 8 from J; bases not matched to a gene: 8. The CDR3 protein is CASSPRTGGFGYTF. The CDR3 DNA reads TGTGCCAGCAGTCCGAGGACAGGGGGATTCGGCTACACCTTC.

This clonotype was counted a few times. J is TRBJ2-1 and V is TRBV20-1; weak D call: TRBD2 (5 bases). V gave up 5 bases and J gave up 6 bases, with 14 bases separating them. Germline V gene lookup returns CDR1 DFQATT and CDR2 SNEGSKA (reference sequence). The CDR3 totals 13 residues. The CDR3 sequence: CSAPEALANEQFF. The CDR3, as DNA: TGCAGTGCTCCGGAGGCCCTTGCCAATGAGCAGTTCTTC.

This clonotype was seen a few times. The rearrangement joins TRBV25-1 to TRBJ2-1; D may be TRBD1 (6 bases). In germline, CDR1 is MGHDK, CDR2 SYGVNS. V gave up 6 bases and J gave up 9 bases, with 15 bases separating them. The length of the CDR3 is 13 residues. The CDR3 loop reads CASRRESGVEQFF. In DNA form, the CDR3 reads TGTGCCAGCAGGAGGGAGTCAGGGGTTGAGCAGTTCTTC.

This clonotype has only a few counts. The V gene is TRBV3-1, the J gene TRBJ2-7; D not certain. From germline, CDR1 is LGHDT and CDR2 YNNKEL (reference sequence). The ends were cut back, 6 bases at V and 6 bases at J, with 12 bases in the middle. CDR3 size: 12 residues. This CDR3 reads CASSLHRGEQYF. CDR3 nucleotide sequence: TGTGCCAGCAGTCTACACCGTGGCGAGCAGTACTTC.

The rearrangement uses TRBV12-3 or TRBV12-4 and TRBJ2-5, with 9 bases lining up with TRBD2. The assigned J gene may be wrong: the sequence end matches TRBJ2-7 better. The CDR3 runs 15 residues. CDR3 nucleotides: TGTGCCAGCAGTACCCGGGCGGGAGGGGCAGGCGAGCAGTACTTC. Translation: CASSTRAGGAGEQYF.

The chain links TRBV27 to TRBJ2-5; 10 nucleotides line up with TRBD2. The V gene's germline CDR1 is MNHEY and CDR2 SMNVEV (reference sequence). Trimming took 6 bases from V and 1 from J; bases not matched to a gene: 11. CDR3 length: 17 residues. In nucleotides, the CDR3 is TGTGCCAGCAGAGATTACTCTAGCGGGAGCCTCCAAGAGACCCAGTACTTC. This gives the protein CASRDYSSGSLQETQYF.

This clonotype was detected only a few times. CDR3 sequence reads: CSADLISTDTQYF. The DNA for the CDR3 is TGCAGTGCTGACCTAATTAGCACAGATACGCAGTATTTT. This chain joins TRBV20-1 and TRBJ2-3; D uncertain. This CDR3 contains 13 residues. Germline values: CDR1 DFQATT, CDR2 SNEGSKA (reference sequence). V lost 5 bases to trimming and J lost 0 bases, with 9 bases between them.

The rearrangement joins TRBV5-1 to TRBJ2-3, with D maybe TRBD2 (6 bases). Trimming took off 1 base at V and 4 bases at J, with 19 bases between the two ends. This CDR3 comprises 17 residues. Germline V CDR1 and CDR2: SGHRS, YFSETQ. The CDR3, as DNA: TGCGCCAGCAGCTTGCTATTAGTGGGAGGAAATGCAGATACGCAGTATTTT. Translated: CASSLLLVGGNADTQYF.

This sequence joins TRBV2 and TRBJ1-2, with D possibly TRBD1 on 5 matching bases. The CDR3 contains 12 residues. In germline, CDR1 is SNHLY, CDR2 FYNNEI. V lost 3 bases and J 6 bases, leaving 8 bases between the germline ends. The DNA of the CDR3 is TGTGCCAGCAGTGATGGGGCAAATGGCTACACCTTC. It specifies CASSDGANGYTF.

V usage is TRBV4-2 and J usage is TRBJ2-3, with D uncertain. Trimming cost V 4 bases and J 4 bases, with 12 bases left between them. Germline values: CDR1 LGHNA, CDR2 YNFKEQ. The CDR3 covers 14 residues. Here the CDR3 DNA reads TGTGCCAGCAGCCTCTCTCAGAGCCCAGATACGCAGTATTTT. This gives the protein CASSLSQSPDTQYF.

This clonotype turned up a few times. The chain uses TRBV28 and TRBJ2-7, with D perhaps TRBD1 (6 bases). This CDR3 has 12 residues. In germline, CDR1 is MDHEN, CDR2 SYDVKM. Trimming shortened V by 6 bases and J by 6 bases, and 12 bases separated the two germline ends. CDR3 nucleotides: TGTGCCAGCAGGGGACAATTTGGCGAGCAGTACTTC. Its protein product is CASRGQFGEQYF.

This clonotype turned up a few times. A much larger clonotype is one base distant, so this may be a read error. CDR3 residues: CSVVAGAYGQYF. The CDR3 nucleotides are TGCAGCGTTGTTGCGGGGGCCTACGGGCAGTACTTC. V usage is TRBV29-1 and J usage is TRBJ2-7, with a weak D call TRBD2 (7 bases). CDR1 and CDR2 (germline): SQVTM, ANQGSEA. The CDR3 totals 12 residues.

V is TRBV20-1 and J is TRBJ1-5; D is possibly TRBD1 (5 bases). V lost 3 bases to trimming and J lost 5 bases, with 14 bases between them. This CDR3 contains 14 residues. CDR1 and CDR2 from the germline V gene are DFQATT and SNEGSKA (reference sequence). The CDR3 DNA is TGCAGTGCTAGGGTCACAGGACCCGATCAGCCCCAGCATTTT. Its translation is CSARVTGPDQPQHF.

This sequence joins TRBV12-3 or TRBV12-4 and TRBJ1-5, with D possibly being TRBD1 (6 bases). Between the trimmed V and J ends, which lost 10 bases and 3 bases, there was a span of 13 bases. The CDR3 totals 13 residues. The DNA for the CDR3 is TGTGCCACGAAAAGGGACAACAATCAGCCCCAGCATTTT. It specifies CATKRDNNQPQHF.

The J gene is TRBJ2-6, the V gene TRBV6-5; D uncertain. V dropped 6 bases and J dropped 2 bases, with 5 bases sitting between them. This CDR3 is built from 13 residues. CDR1 is MNHEY and CDR2 is SVGAGI in the germline V gene. This chain's CDR3 is CASSTPGANVLTF. For the CDR3, the DNA is TGTGCCAGCAGCACCCCTGGGGCCAACGTCCTGACTTTC.